This TCR beta chain was observed in a study of T cell repertoires in aging, cancer and after chemotherapy. About the research overall: Patients with glioblastoma brain tumors were sampled before and after temozolomide-based therapy. The full dataset contained approximately 9.6 million TCR reads.

TCR beta rearrangements were amplified from peripheral blood genomic DNA. Study-level results: These repertoire data do not allow conclusions about immunological memory after chemotherapy. Median generation probability rose over the chemotherapy interval in each cancer cohort, suggesting rebound thymic output.

Germline V lookup: CDR1 SGHAT, CDR2 FQNNGV. The CDR3 spans 13 residues. A note on this clonotype: Antigen unknown. One junction end does not reproduce the germline sequence, and a read error may be involved.

A mixed TRB-A/B primer pool amplified rearranged TRB by multiplex touch-down PCR. MiXCR, applied by TCRdb to the multiplex PCR reads, yields one record per CDR3 protein. Among about 970 distinct CDR3 sequences listed, around 20% were seen once. The TCR comes from a human donor with a solid tumor. The rearrangement links TRBV11-2 to TRBJ2-1; D remains unclear. Sequencing was done on a sample of blood. The CDR3 DNA sequence: TGTGCCAGCAGCATAGATATAGTCGATGAGCAGTTCTTC. Its translation is CASSIDIVDEQFF.